This entry lists 21 T cell receptor beta chains sequenced from one sample in a study of blood T cell repertoires in COVID-19. The table came from immunoSEQ multiplex PCR; TCRdb's copy has only in-frame clones and leaves some out. This sample has about 160,000 clones, with around 74% found just once. The sequenced material came from peripheral blood. These receptors all stem from a woman in her fifties or sixties with COVID-19, enrolled during active disease.

This chain uses TRBV7-9 with TRBJ1-1, with 12 bases identical to TRBD1. V was clipped by 8 bases and J by 5 bases; unmatched bases: 9. Germline-derived CDR1 and CDR2 are SEHNR and FQNEAQ (reference sequence). The CDR3 runs to 15 residues. Written as DNA, the CDR3 is TGTGCCAGCGGATGGGACAGGGGGCCGCGGACTGAAGCTTTCTTT. Its translation is CASGWDRGPRTEAFF. The whole variable domain, filled in from reference TRBV7-9 and TRBJ1-1, reads DTGVSQNPRHKITKRGQNVTFRCDPISEHNRLYWYRQTLGQGPEFLTYFQNEAQLEKSRLLSDRFSAERPKGSFSTLEIQRTEQGDSAMYLCASGWDRGPRTEAFFGQGTRLTVV.

The genes are TRBV27 and TRBJ1-4; perhaps TRBD1 as D (5 bases). The CDR3 has 18 amino acids. Germline loops: CDR1 MNHEY, CDR2 SMNVEV (reference sequence). Trimming shortened V by 4 bases and J by 4 bases, and 22 bases separated the two germline ends. CDR3 DNA sequence: TGTGCCAGCAGTTCTATCCGACAGCCCCGAAGCCGTAATGAAAAACTGTTTTTT. Translated: CASSSIRQPRSRNEKLFF.

This clone came up many times. The CDR3 bases are TGTGCCAGCAGCTCGGGAGGGGGACAGGGCCGCGGAAACACCATATATTTT. Amino acid sequence: CASSSGGGQGRGNTIYF. The chain carries TRBV7-9 and TRBJ1-3, with TRBD1 matching over 9 bases. This CDR3 has 17 residues. Germline V gene sequence: CDR1 SEHNR, CDR2 FQNEAQ (reference sequence). The junction had 11 bases not matched to a gene; V was cut back by 4 bases and J by 4 bases. Complete variable domain (other parts from reference TRBV7-9 and TRBJ1-3): DTGVSQNPRHKITKRGQNVTFRCDPISEHNRLYWYRQTLGQGPEFLTYFQNEAQLEKSRLLSDRFSAERPKGSFSTLEIQRTEQGDSAMYLCASSSGGGQGRGNTIYFGEGSWLTVV.

The chain uses TRBV4-2 and TRBJ2-7, with 11 bases lining up with TRBD2. With V trimmed by 3 bases and J by 7 bases, 5 bases remained unmatched. CDR1 and CDR2 (germline): LGHNA, YNFKEQ. This CDR3 has 14 residues. The CDR3 region has the DNA TGTGCCAGCAGCCAGTCCGGGACTAGCGGTGAGCAGTACTTC. It specifies CASSQSGTSGEQYF.

The chain has TRBV10-2 and TRBJ2-3; TRBD2 aligns across 7 bases. The CDR3 contains 16 residues. Germline V gene data show CDR1 as WSHSY and CDR2 as SAAADI. V was clipped by 6 bases and J by 2 bases; unmatched bases: 11. Here the CDR3 reads CASRAPRGVDTDTQYF. CDR3 DNA sequence: TGCGCCAGCAGGGCCCCCCGGGGGGTGGACACAGATACGCAGTATTTT.

The J gene is TRBJ2-1, the V gene TRBV5-5, with D perhaps matching TRBD1 (6 bases). Germline loops: CDR1 SGHKS, CDR2 YYEKEE (reference sequence). The CDR3 consists of 16 residues. The V and J ends lost 0 bases and 6 bases respectively, with 16 bases between them. The CDR3 loop reads CASSLGVTPRGNEQFF. In DNA form, the CDR3 reads TGTGCCAGCAGCTTGGGTGTGACTCCCAGGGGCAATGAGCAGTTCTTC.

The chain has TRBV3-1 (or the pseudogene TRBV3-2) and TRBJ2-2, with 10 bases matching TRBD2. Losses at the gene ends were 3 bases for V and 5 bases for J; bases not matched to a gene: 3. This CDR3 has 15 amino acids. Germline V gives CDR1 LGHDT, CDR2 YNNKEL (reference sequence). The CDR3 bases are TGTGCCAGCAGCCATCTAGCGGGGGAAACCGGGGAGCTGTTTTTT. Protein sequence: CASSHLAGETGELFF.

J is TRBJ2-1 and V is TRBV7-3; 7 bases fit TRBD2. Germline CDR1 and CDR2: SGHTA and FQGTGA. This CDR3 has 17 residues. After removal of 5 bases from V and 7 bases from J, the junction contained 17 bases not matched to a gene. CDR3 nucleotides: TGTGCCAGCAGCCCCATTGGGGGGACTAACAGCCGGAATGAGCAGTTCTTC. Its translation: CASSPIGGTNSRNEQFF.

The chain couples TRBV27 to TRBJ1-1; a possible D gene is TRBD1 (6 bases). Germline V gives CDR1 MNHEY, CDR2 SMNVEV (reference sequence). Trimming removed 5 bases from V and 3 bases from J, with 13 bases in between. CDR3 size: 14 residues. CDR3 region: CASSTQGWDTEAFF. The CDR3 bases are TGTGCCAGCAGTACACAGGGTTGGGACACTGAAGCTTTCTTT.

DNA for the CDR3: TGTGCCACCAGCAGGGGACAGTCTAGCACAGATACGCAGTATTTT. The encoded protein is CATSRGQSSTDTQYF. The chain couples TRBV15 to TRBJ2-3; the match to TRBD1 covers 7 bases. Germline V CDR1 and CDR2: LNHNV, YYDKDF (reference sequence). The junction had 3 bases not matched to a gene; V was cut back by 3 bases and J by 0 bases. The CDR3 totals 15 residues. Together with reference TRBV15 and TRBJ2-3, the CDR3 gives the full variable domain: DAMVIQNPRYQVTQFGKPVTLSCSQTLNHNVMYWYQQKSSQAPKLLFHYYDKDFNNEADTPDNFQSRRPNTSFCFLDIRSPGLGDTAMYLCATSRGQSSTDTQYFGPGTRLTVL.

The gene calls are TRBV19 and TRBJ1-5; D uncertain. This CDR3 region has 16 residues. V was trimmed by 8 bases and J by 0 bases, leaving 17 bases between them. The germline V gene encodes CDR1 LNHDA and CDR2 SQIVND (reference sequence). The CDR3 nucleotides read TGTGCCAGTGAGTCTGTACGGCGGTATAGCAATCAGCCCCAGCATTTT. Its protein product is CASESVRRYSNQPQHF.

This chain connects TRBV28 to TRBJ2-5; D is possibly TRBD1 (5 bases). The CDR3 has 14 amino acids. The V gene's germline CDR1 is MDHEN and CDR2 SYDVKM. V shed 6 bases and J shed 0 bases, with 11 bases lying between them. This CDR3 reads CASRTGRYQETQYF. DNA for the CDR3: TGTGCCAGCAGAACAGGACGGTACCAAGAGACCCAGTACTTC.

The CDR3 DNA is TGCGCCAGCAGCCCCGTCGGGACAGGGCGGGAAAAACTGTTTTTT. This sequence encodes CASSPVGTGREKLFF. This chain joins TRBV5-1 and TRBJ1-4, with 9 bases fitting TRBD1. Germline lookup yields CDR1 SGHRS and CDR2 YFSETQ. V gave up 4 bases and J gave up 8 bases; unmatched junction bases: 9. The CDR3 spans 15 residues.

The chain links TRBV6-4 to TRBJ1-1, with 11 bases lining up with TRBD1. Germline lookup yields CDR1 MRHNA and CDR2 SNTAGT. Losses at the gene ends were 3 bases for V and 10 bases for J; bases not matched to a gene: 7. CDR3 size: 14 residues. The CDR3 sequence is CASSEEGQGARAFF. Written as DNA, the CDR3 is TGTGCCAGCAGTGAGGAAGGACAGGGGGCAAGAGCTTTCTTT.

This clone was found a few times. The J gene is TRBJ1-3, the V gene TRBV14, with TRBD1 identical over 7 bases. The germline V gene has CDR1 SGHDN and CDR2 FVKESK. The CDR3 loop spans 14 amino acids. V shed 6 bases, J shed 0 bases, and the junction held 2 bases outside the gene matches. CDR3 coding DNA: TGTGCCAGCAGGGACAGGCCCTCTGGAAACACCATATATTTT. Protein sequence: CASRDRPSGNTIYF.

The V and J genes are TRBV19 and TRBJ2-4; TRBD1 matches 9 bases. CDR1 and CDR2 from the germline V gene are LNHDA and SQIVND (reference sequence). The CDR3 runs 14 residues. V dropped 8 bases and J dropped 5; count of bases not matched to a gene: 7. In DNA form, the CDR3 reads TGTGCCAGTGCAACGACAGGGGGGCAAAACATTCAGTACTTC. Translating it yields CASATTGGQNIQYF.

The chain combines TRBV10-3 with TRBJ1-2; TRBD1 aligns across 7 bases. The ends lost 5 bases at V and 5 bases at J; junction bases unmatched: 8. The CDR3 has 14 amino acids. Germline CDR1 reads ENHRY; CDR2 reads SYGVKD. The CDR3 nucleotides read TGTGCCATCAGTCCCCCTGACAGGGATTATGGCTACACCTTC. Protein: CAISPPDRDYGYTF.

This chain joins TRBV4-3 and TRBJ2-3; TRBD2 matches 11 bases. This CDR3 comprises 12 residues. Looked up from germline, CDR1 is LGHNA and CDR2 is YSLEER. J was trimmed by 14 bases and V by 5 bases; bases with no gene match: 6. In DNA, the CDR3 is TGCGCCAGCAGCGTAGGGACTAGCGGTCCGTATTTT. Amino acids: CASSVGTSGPYF.

The J gene is TRBJ1-4, the V gene TRBV27, with a tentative D call TRBD1 (6 bases). The CDR3 is 14 amino acids. The V gene's germline CDR1 is MNHEY and CDR2 SMNVEV (reference sequence). V gave up 8 bases and J gave up 7 bases, with 17 bases separating them. The CDR3 region has the DNA TGTGCCAGCCGTGTACAGGGCGGTGCTGAAAAACTGTTTTTT. Amino acids: CASRVQGGAEKLFF.

This clone has a handful of counts. V and J are TRBV24-1 and TRBJ2-1; TRBD2 matches 11 bases. V dropped 5 bases and J dropped 5; count of bases not matched to a gene: 7. There are 16 residues in the CDR3. From germline, CDR1 is KGHDR and CDR2 SFDVKD. The CDR3 DNA reads TGTGCCACCAGTGCCGCCGGGACTAGCGGAAACAATGAGCAGTTCTTC. This gives the protein CATSAAGTSGNNEQFF.

The chain combines TRBV6-5 with TRBJ2-5; 8 bases are a match to TRBD1. Germline trimming cut 6 bases from V and 8 bases from J; bases unmatched to any gene: 11. The CDR3 totals 14 residues. Germline assignment: CDR1 MNHEY and CDR2 SVGAGI. The CDR3 loop is CASRPGQAPYTQYF. For the CDR3, the DNA is TGTGCCAGCAGACCGGGACAGGCCCCTTACACCCAGTACTTC.